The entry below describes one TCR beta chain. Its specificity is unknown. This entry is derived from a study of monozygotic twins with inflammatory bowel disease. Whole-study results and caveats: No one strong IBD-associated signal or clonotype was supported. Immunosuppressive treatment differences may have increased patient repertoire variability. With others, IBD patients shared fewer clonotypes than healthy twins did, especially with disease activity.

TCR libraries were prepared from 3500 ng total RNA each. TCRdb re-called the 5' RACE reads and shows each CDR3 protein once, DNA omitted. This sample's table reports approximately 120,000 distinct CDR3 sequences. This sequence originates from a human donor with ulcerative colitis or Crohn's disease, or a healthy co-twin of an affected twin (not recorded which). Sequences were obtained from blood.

The CDR3 spells CASGSSGLSYEQYF. The gene calls are TRBV28 and TRBJ2-7; as DNA is missing, the TRBD2 call by TCRdb cannot be tested. In germline, CDR1 is MDHEN, CDR2 SYDVKM. The CDR3 is 14 residues long.